There are a few counts of the clone carrying this T cell receptor beta chain. The antigen remains undetermined. The same CDR3 is also encoded by other DNA sequences in this sample. Every subset had its genomic DNA shared out evenly among several immunoSEQ plates. Using immunoSEQ multiplex PCR, the repertoire was profiled, and TCRdb retains in-frame clones only, with some absent. The repertoire holds 2 million to 2.5 million clones, with around 95% as singletons. This sample was taken from a study of shared clonotypes between healthy human individuals. Study-wide points: On the whole, naive subsets had larger estimated richness than memory subsets had.

The CDR3 is 14 residues long. Germline-derived CDR1 and CDR2 are GTSNPN and SVGIG (reference sequence). The V segment lost 4 bases and the J segment 0 bases; nucleotides outside the gene matches: 2. The chain uses TRBV30 and TRBJ2-3, with TRBD2 identical over 9 bases. This receptor was identified in a man aged 18 to 30 in good health. Sequenced material: naive CD4+ T cells sorted from blood. Indicated subset: CD45RA+ positively selected. DNA of the CDR3: TGTGCCTGGACTAGCGGGGTTAGCACAGATACGCAGTATTTT. Protein: CAWTSGVSTDTQYF.